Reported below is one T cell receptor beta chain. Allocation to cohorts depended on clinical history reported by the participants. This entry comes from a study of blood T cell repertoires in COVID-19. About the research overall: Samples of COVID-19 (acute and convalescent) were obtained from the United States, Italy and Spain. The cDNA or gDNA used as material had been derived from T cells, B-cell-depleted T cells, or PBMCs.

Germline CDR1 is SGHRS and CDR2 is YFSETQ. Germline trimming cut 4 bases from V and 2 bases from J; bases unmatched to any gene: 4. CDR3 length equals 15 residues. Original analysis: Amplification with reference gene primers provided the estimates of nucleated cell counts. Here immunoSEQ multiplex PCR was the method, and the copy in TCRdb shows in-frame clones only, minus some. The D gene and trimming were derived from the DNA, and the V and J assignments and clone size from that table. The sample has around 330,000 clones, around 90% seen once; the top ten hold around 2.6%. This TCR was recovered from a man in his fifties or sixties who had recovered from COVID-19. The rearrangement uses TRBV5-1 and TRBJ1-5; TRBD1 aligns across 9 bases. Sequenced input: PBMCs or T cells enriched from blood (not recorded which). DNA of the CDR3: TGCGCCAGCAGCCAAACAGGGGGCGGCAATCAGCCCCAGCATTTT. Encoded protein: CASSQTGGGNQPQHF.